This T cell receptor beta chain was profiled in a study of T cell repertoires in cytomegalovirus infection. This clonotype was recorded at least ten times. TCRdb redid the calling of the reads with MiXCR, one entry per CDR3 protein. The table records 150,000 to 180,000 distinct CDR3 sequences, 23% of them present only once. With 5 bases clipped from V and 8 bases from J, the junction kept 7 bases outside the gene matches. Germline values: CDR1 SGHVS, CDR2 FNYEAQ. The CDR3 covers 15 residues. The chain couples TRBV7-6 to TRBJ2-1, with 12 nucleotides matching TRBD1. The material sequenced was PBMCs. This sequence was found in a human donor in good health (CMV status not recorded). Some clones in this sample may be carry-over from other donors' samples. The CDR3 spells CASSTGTGGFYEQFF. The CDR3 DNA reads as TGTGCCAGCAGCACCGGGACAGGGGGCTTCTATGAGCAGTTCTTC.